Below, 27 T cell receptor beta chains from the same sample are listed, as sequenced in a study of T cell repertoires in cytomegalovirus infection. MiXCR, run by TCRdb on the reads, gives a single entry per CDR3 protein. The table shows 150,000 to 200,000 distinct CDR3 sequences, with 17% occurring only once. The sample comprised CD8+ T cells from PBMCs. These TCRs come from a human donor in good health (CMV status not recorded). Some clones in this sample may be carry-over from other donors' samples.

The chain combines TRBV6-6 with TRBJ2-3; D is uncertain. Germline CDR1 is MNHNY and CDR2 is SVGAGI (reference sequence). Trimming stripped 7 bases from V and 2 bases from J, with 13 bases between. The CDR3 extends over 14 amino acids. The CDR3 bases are TGTGCCAGCATTTCGGCCCCTTACACAGATACGCAGTATTTT. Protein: CASISAPYTDTQYF.

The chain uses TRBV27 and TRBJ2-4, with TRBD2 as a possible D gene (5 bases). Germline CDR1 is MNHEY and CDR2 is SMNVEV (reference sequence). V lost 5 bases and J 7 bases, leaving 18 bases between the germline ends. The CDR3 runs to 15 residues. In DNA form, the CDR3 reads TGTGCCAGCAGTCCCCAGCCGACGGAGGTGAACATTCAGTACTTC. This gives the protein CASSPQPTEVNIQYF.

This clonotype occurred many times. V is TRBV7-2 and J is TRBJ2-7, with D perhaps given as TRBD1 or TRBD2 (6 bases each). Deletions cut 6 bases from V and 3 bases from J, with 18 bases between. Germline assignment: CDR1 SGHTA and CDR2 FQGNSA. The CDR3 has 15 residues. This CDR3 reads CASRSKGGLRYEQYF. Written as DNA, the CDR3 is TGTGCCAGCAGGTCCAAGGGGGGATTACGCTACGAGCAGTACTTC. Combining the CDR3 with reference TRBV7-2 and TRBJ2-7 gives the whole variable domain GAGVSQSPSNKVTEKGKDVELRCDPISGHTALYWYRQSLGQGLEFLIYFQGNSAPDKSGLPSDRFSAERTGGSVSTLTIQRTQQEDSAVYLCASRSKGGLRYEQYFGPGTRLTVT.

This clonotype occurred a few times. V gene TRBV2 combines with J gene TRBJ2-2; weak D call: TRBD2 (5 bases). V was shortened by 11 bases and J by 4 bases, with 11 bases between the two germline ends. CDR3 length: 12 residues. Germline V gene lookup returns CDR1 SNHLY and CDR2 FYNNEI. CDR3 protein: CASSGSTGELFF. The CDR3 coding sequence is TGTGCCTCCTCGGGGTCCACCGGGGAGCTGTTTTTT.

CDR3 in amino acids: CASMGISGGSSYNEQFF. The CDR3 nucleotides read TGTGCCAGCATGGGTATCAGCGGGGGGAGCTCCTACAATGAGCAGTTCTTC. This chain connects TRBV2 to TRBJ2-1, with 9 bases aligning to TRBD2. The ends lost 7 bases at V and 0 bases at J; junction bases unmatched: 10. Germline V gene sequence: CDR1 SNHLY, CDR2 FYNNEI. This CDR3 region has 17 residues.

The CDR3 here is CATSVVEVAINEQFF. The CDR3 nucleotides are TGTGCCACCAGTGTTGTTGAGGTAGCAATAAATGAGCAGTTCTTC. The genes are TRBV24-1 and TRBJ2-1; no reliable D call. Between the trimmed V and J ends, which lost 5 bases and 7 bases, there was a span of 17 bases. This CDR3 has 15 residues. The germline V gene encodes CDR1 KGHDR and CDR2 SFDVKD.

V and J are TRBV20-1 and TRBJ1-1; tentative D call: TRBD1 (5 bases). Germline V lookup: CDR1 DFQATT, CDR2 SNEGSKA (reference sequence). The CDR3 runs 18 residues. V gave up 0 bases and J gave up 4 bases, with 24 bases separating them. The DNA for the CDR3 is TGCAGTGCTAGAGACACCGTGGGGAGGGGCGGGAGGGGCACTGAAGCTTTCTTT. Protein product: CSARDTVGRGGRGTEAFF.

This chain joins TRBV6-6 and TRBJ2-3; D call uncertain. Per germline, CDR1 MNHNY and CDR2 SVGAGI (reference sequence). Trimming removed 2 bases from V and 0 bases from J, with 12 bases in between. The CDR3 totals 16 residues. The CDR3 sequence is CASSYRDRSSTDTQYF. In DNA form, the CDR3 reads TGTGCCAGCAGTTACCGTGACCGATCTAGCACAGATACGCAGTATTTT.

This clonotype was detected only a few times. The CDR3 loop is CASRSTGTHTEAFF. The CDR3 DNA reads TGTGCCAGCAGATCCACAGGGACCCACACTGAAGCTTTCTTT. This chain joins TRBV7-9 and TRBJ1-1; D might be TRBD1 (6 bases). CDR1 is SEHNR and CDR2 is FQNEAQ in the germline V gene (reference sequence). This CDR3 has 14 residues. Trimming removed 6 bases from V and 3 bases from J, with 14 bases in between.

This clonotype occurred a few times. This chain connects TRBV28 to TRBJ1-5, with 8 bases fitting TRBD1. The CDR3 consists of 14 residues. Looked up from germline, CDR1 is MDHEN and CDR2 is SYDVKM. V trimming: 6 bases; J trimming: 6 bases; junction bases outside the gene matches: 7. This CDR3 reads CASRAGTGGQPQHF. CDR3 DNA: TGTGCCAGCAGGGCCGGGACAGGTGGTCAGCCCCAGCATTTT.

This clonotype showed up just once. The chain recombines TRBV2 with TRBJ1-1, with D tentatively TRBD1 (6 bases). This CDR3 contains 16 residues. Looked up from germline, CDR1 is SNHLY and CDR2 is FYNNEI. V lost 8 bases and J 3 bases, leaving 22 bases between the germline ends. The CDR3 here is CASDPDRGGSDTEAFF. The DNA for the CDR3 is TGTGCCAGCGACCCGGACAGAGGTGGGTCGGACACTGAAGCTTTCTTT.

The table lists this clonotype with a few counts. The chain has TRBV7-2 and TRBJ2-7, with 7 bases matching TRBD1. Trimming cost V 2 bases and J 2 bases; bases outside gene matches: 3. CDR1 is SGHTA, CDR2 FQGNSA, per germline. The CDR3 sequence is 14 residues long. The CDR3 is CASSLLQGAYEQYF. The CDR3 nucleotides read TGTGCCAGCAGCTTACTTCAGGGGGCCTACGAGCAGTACTTC.

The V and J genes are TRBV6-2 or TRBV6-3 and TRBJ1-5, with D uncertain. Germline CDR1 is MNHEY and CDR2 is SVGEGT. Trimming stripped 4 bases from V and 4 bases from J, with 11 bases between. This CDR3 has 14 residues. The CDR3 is CASSSSGVNQPQHF. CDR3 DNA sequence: TGTGCCAGCAGTTCTTCCGGGGTAAATCAGCCCCAGCATTTT.

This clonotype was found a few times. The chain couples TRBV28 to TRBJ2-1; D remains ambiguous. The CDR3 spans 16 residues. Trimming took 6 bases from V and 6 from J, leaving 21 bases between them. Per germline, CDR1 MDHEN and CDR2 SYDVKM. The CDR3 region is CASSTTQDRKPNEQFF. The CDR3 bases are TGTGCCAGCAGCACAACCCAGGATAGGAAACCCAATGAGCAGTTCTTC.

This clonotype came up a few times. The CDR3 region is CASIGTGLSVDGYTF. In DNA form, the CDR3 reads TGTGCCAGCATCGGGACGGGACTTAGTGTTGATGGCTACACCTTC. The V and J genes are TRBV2 and TRBJ1-2; D is perhaps TRBD1 (5 bases). The CDR3 runs 15 residues. Between the trimmed V and J ends, which lost 7 bases and 6 bases, there was a span of 21 bases. Germline values: CDR1 SNHLY, CDR2 FYNNEI.

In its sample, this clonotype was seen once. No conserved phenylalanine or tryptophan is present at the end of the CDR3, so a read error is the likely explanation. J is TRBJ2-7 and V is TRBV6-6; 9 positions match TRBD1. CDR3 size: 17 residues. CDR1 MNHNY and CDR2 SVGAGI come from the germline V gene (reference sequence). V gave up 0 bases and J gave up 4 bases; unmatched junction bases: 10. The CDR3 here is CASSYSIAVGQGYEQYL. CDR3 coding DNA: TGTGCCAGCAGTTACTCGATTGCTGTGGGACAGGGTTACGAGCAGTACTTG.

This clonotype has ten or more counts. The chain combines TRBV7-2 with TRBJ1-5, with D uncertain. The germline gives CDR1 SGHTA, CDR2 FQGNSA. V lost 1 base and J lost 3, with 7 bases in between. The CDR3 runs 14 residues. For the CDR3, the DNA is TGTGCCAGCAGCTTAGGGGGTATCAATCAGCCCCAGCATTTT. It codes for CASSLGGINQPQHF.

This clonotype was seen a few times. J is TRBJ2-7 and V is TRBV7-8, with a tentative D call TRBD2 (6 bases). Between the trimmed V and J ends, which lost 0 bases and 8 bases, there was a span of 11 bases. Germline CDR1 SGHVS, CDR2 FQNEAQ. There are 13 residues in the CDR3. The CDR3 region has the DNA TGTGCCAGCAGCTTAGCGGGGGGAAATAAGCAGTACTTC. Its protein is CASSLAGGNKQYF.

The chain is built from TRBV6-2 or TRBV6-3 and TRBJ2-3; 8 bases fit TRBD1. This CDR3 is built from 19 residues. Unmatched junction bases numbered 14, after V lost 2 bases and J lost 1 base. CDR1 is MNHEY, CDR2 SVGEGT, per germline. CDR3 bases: TGTGCCAGCAGTTACGGGGCAAGGGCGAGGACAGGGCGCACAGATACGCAGTATTTT. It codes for CASSYGARARTGRTDTQYF.

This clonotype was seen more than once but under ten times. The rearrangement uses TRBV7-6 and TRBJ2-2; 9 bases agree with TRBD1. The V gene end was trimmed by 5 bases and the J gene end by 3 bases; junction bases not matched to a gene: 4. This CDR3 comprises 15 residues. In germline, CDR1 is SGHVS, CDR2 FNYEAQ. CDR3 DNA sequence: TGTGCCAGCAGCGCAGGACAGGGGTACACCGGGGAGCTGTTTTTT. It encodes CASSAGQGYTGELFF.

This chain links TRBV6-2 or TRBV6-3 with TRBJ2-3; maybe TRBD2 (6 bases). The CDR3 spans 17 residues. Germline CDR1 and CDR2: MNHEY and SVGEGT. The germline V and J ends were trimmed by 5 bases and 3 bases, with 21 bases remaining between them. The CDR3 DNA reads TGTGCCAGCAGTACCTGGATGCCGGGACTCTCAACAGATACGCAGTATTTT. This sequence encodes CASSTWMPGLSTDTQYF.

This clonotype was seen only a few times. The CDR3 sequence: CASSFAQGGYEQYF. The CDR3 DNA sequence: TGTGCCAGCAGCTTCGCCCAAGGGGGCTACGAGCAGTACTTC. V is TRBV7-2 and J is TRBJ2-7; TRBD1 is a possible D gene (6 bases). V was clipped by 3 bases and J by 3 bases, with 12 bases between them. The CDR3 totals 14 residues. CDR1 is SGHTA and CDR2 is FQGNSA in the germline V gene.

CDR3 in amino acids: CASSIFAGGYKNTEAFF. As DNA, the CDR3 is TGTGCCAGTAGTATTTTCGCCGGGGGCTACAAGAACACTGAAGCTTTCTTT. This chain connects TRBV19 to TRBJ1-1; TRBD1 might be the D (6 bases). Germline V gene sequence: CDR1 LNHDA, CDR2 SQIVND (reference sequence). V was clipped by 3 bases and J by 1 base, with 18 bases between them. The CDR3 spans 17 residues.

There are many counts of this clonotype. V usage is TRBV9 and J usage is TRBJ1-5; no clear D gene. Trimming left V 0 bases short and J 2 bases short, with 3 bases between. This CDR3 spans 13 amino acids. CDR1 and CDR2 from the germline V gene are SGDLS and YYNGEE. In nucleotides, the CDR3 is TGTGCCAGCAGCGTAGATGGCAATCAGCCCCAGCATTTT. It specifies CASSVDGNQPQHF.

Here the CDR3 reads CASSRPGNTEAFF. DNA for the CDR3: TGTGCCAGCAGCCGGCCAGGTAACACTGAAGCTTTCTTT. The V gene is TRBV7-9, the J gene TRBJ1-1; D gene ambiguous. Germline V gene data show CDR1 as SEHNR and CDR2 as FQNEAQ (reference sequence). The CDR3 runs to 13 residues. Trimming shortened V by 5 bases and J by 2 bases, and 9 bases separated the two germline ends.

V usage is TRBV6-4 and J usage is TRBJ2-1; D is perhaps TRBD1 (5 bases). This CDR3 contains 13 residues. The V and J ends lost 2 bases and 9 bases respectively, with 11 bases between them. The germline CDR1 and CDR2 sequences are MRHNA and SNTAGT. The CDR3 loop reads CASSDAQGGEQFF. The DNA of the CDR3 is TGTGCCAGCAGTGACGCTCAGGGTGGTGAGCAGTTCTTC.

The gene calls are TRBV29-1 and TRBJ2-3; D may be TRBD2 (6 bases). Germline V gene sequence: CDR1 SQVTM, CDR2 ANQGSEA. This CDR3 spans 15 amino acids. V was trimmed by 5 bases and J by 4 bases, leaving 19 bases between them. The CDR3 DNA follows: TGCAGCGTTCGCATACCCGGAACGGGGGCAGATACGCAGTATTTT. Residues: CSVRIPGTGADTQYF.